The rows below give T cell receptor beta chains drawn from one sample of a study of blood T cells in healthy people across ages. MiXCR, run by TCRdb on the 5' RACE reads, gives a single entry per CDR3 protein. The data contain roughly 680,000 distinct CDR3 sequences, approximately 52% of them singletons. Material for sequencing was blood. The receptors come from an elderly woman in good health. The CDR3 runs from the conserved cysteine through the conserved F or W. The order of the fields is clone size, D gene, J gene, V gene, CDR3 DNA, CDR3 protein. The D gene is left open where the match is weak. Clone size is given for some rows only: seen once, a few or many times, or a class if the clone is expanded.

. | . | TRBJ2-1 | TRBV7-9 | TGTGCCAGCAGAAGGACAGAAAGCACCTACAATGAGCAGTTCTTC | CASRRTESTYNEQFF
. | . | TRBJ2-3 | TRBV21-1 | TGTGCCAGCAGCAAAGAAGTAGCTAGCGGAGGCCCCACAGATACGCAGTATTTT | CASSKEVASGGPTDTQYF
few | . | TRBJ2-5 | TRBV7-9 | TGTGCCAGCAGCTTATGGGGCGGGGAGACCCAGTACTTC | CASSLWGGETQYF
. | TRBD2 | TRBJ2-7 | TRBV6-1 | TGTGCCAGCAGTGAAGAGTCTAGCGGGCCCTGCGAGCAGTACTTC | CASSEESSGPCEQYF
. | . | TRBJ1-2 | TRBV13 | TGTGCCAGCAGCGAAGGGGACACAAACTATGGCTACACCTTC | CASSEGDTNYGYTF
many | . | TRBJ2-3 | TRBV7-9 | TGTGCCAGCAGCTTAGCCCAGGGGATAGATACGCAGTATTTT | CASSLAQGIDTQYF
once | TRBD1 | TRBJ1-5 | TRBV4-2 | TGTGCCAGCAACAAAGACTCCGGGGACAGCAACAATCAGCCCCAGCATTTT | CASNKDSGDSNNQPQHF
few | TRBD2 | TRBJ2-6 | TRBV4-1 | TGCGCCAGCAGCCACCTACTCGGACTAGCGGGAGTTGCTGGGGCCAACGTCCTGACTTTC | CASSHLLGLAGVAGANVLTF
. | . | TRBJ2-7 | TRBV10-3 | TGTGCCATCATCAATACTACGACAGGACCCCCCTACGAGCAGTACTTC | CAIINTTTGPPYEQYF
few | . | TRBJ2-2 | TRBV18 | TGTGCCAGCTCACCGGCCGCCGTGGGGGAGCTGTTTTTT | CASSPAAVGELFF
. | TRBD1 | TRBJ2-5 | TRBV4-1 | TGCGCCAGCAGCCCTCCTCCGGGACAGGGGCTACGGCAAGAGACCCAGTACTTC | CASSPPPGQGLRQETQYF
. | . | TRBJ2-2 | TRBV7-2 | TGTGCCAGCAGCCTTGGCGGGGCCAAGAACACCGGGGAGCTGTTTTTT | CASSLGGAKNTGELFF
. | . | TRBJ2-3 | TRBV7-9 | TGTGCCAGCAGCTTAAGCACCCGATTTCATAGCACAGATACGCAGTATTTT | CASSLSTRFHSTDTQYF
many | TRBD2 | TRBJ2-3 | TRBV15 | TGTGCCACCAGTAGAGAGACGCCGGCGGGAGTAGCAGATACGCAGTATTTT | CATSRETPAGVADTQYF
. | . | TRBJ1-3 | TRBV28 | TGTGCCAGCAGTGCCGGACACCTCTCTGGAAACACCATATATTTT | CASSAGHLSGNTIYF
. | . | TRBJ1-1 | TRBV4-1 | TGCGCCAGCAGCCAAGGCCTCCCGGGCTTTGCTTTCTTT | CASSQGLPGFAFF
. | TRBD2 | TRBJ2-7 | TRBV7-2 | TGTGCCAGCAGCTGGGGGACTAGCTCCGAGCAGTACTTC | CASSWGTSSEQYF
. | . | TRBJ2-5 | TRBV27 | TGTGCCAGCAGCCGACGTCGGACACAAGAGACCCAGTACTTC | CASSRRRTQETQYF
many | . | TRBJ2-3 | TRBV6-2/TRBV6-3 | TGTGCCAGCAGTTACCCCCAGGGGAGGAGCACAGATACGCAGTATTTT | CASSYPQGRSTDTQYF
. | . | TRBJ2-1 | TRBV5-1 | TGCGCCAGCAGTTCGGCGGGAGACAGGTCGAGTGAGCAGTTCTTC | CASSSAGDRSSEQFF
few | TRBD1 | TRBJ2-7 | TRBV28 | TGTGCCAGCAGTTTAGAAAGGACAGGGGGCTACGAGCAGTACTTC | CASSLERTGGYEQYF
many | . | TRBJ2-7 | TRBV9 | TGTGCCAGCAGCGCCCGGGACGGCACCTACGAGCAGTACTTC | CASSARDGTYEQYF
few | . | TRBJ2-1 | TRBV2 | TGTGCCAGTCACCCTAGCTCCTACAATGAGCAGTTCTTC | CASHPSSYNEQFF
. | TRBD2 | TRBJ2-2 | TRBV4-1 | TGCGCCAGCAGCAAGATACTAGCGGGATCCACCGGGGAGCTGTTTTTT | CASSKILAGSTGELFF
. | TRBD1 | TRBJ2-5 | TRBV5-1 | TGCGCCAGCAGCTTGCAGGGGGCTAAGGAGACCCAGTACTTC | CASSLQGAKETQYF
. | TRBD1 | TRBJ2-7 | TRBV10-2 | TGCGCCAGCAGTAGGGGGCGTCAATACGAGCAGTACTTC | CASSRGRQYEQYF
few | . | TRBJ1-1 | TRBV7-3 | TGTGCCAGCAGCGCGGGGGGGGCTGAAGCTTTCTTT | CASSAGGAEAFF
many | . | TRBJ2-5 | TRBV7-2 | TGTGCCAGCAGCCCGGGACATCTGGAGACCCAGTACTTC | CASSPGHLETQYF
few | . | TRBJ1-2 | TRBV29-1 | TGCAGCGTTCCTGGTGGGTCAAAGTCCAACTATGGCTACACCTTC | CSVPGGSKSNYGYTF
. | . | TRBJ2-5 | TRBV21-1 | TGTGCCAGCATTTTAGCGGGAGAGGTCAATGAGCAGTACTTC | CASILAGEVNEQYF
many | . | TRBJ2-3 | TRBV4-2 | TGTGCCAGCAGCCAAAATCGGGGGCCAAGGAGAGGCACAGATACGCAGTATTTT | CASSQNRGPRRGTDTQYF
. | . | TRBJ2-1 | TRBV29-1 | TGCAGCGTTGTCACAGGTAGCGGAGAGCAGTTCTTC | CSVVTGSGEQFF
once | TRBD2 | TRBJ2-7 | TRBV4-1 | TGCGCCAGCAGCCAGATAGCGGGGGGGTACGAGCAGTACTTC | CASSQIAGGYEQYF
once | . | TRBJ2-1 | TRBV21-1 | TGTGCCAGCAAAGGGGTGGGACGGGCGAAGCAGTTCTTC | CASKGVGRAKQFF
. | TRBD2 | TRBJ2-5 | TRBV7-2 | TGTGCCAGCAGCGCGGGGGGGTTAAAGACCCAGTACTTC | CASSAGGLKTQYF
many | TRBD2 | TRBJ2-3 | TRBV20-1 | TGCAGTGCTCAGCCCCTAGCGGGGGGGTGGGATACGCAGTATTTT | CSAQPLAGGWDTQYF
. | TRBD2 | TRBJ2-1 | TRBV20-1 | TGCAGTGCTAGTGACGGGACTAGACGTAACTTAATTAGCTACAATGAGCAGTTCTTC | CSASDGTRRNLISYNEQFF
. | TRBD2 | TRBJ2-5 | TRBV20-1 | TGCAGTGCTAGAGATAGCGGGGGGATCCAAGAGACCCAGTACTTC | CSARDSGGIQETQYF
. | . | TRBJ2-5 | TRBV5-4 | TGTGCCAGCAGCTTGGAACTGCGGGGGCTGGGGAATGAGCAGTACTTC | CASSLELRGLGNEQYF
few | . | TRBJ2-7 | TRBV27 | TGTGCCTGCCGCGAGGATACCTACGAGCAGTACTTC | CACREDTYEQYF
. | . | TRBJ2-3 | TRBV20-1 | TGCAGTGCCCTAGGGTCGTGGGGAGCCTCTAGCACAGATACGCAGTATTTT | CSALGSWGASSTDTQYF
. | . | TRBJ2-3 | TRBV6-1 | TGTGCCAGCAGCCAACCGGGGGCATCAATGGGGTATACGCAGTATTTT | CASSQPGASMGYTQYF
. | . | TRBJ2-5 | TRBV29-1 | TGCAGCGTTCCTTCGGGAGAGACCCAGTACTTC | CSVPSGETQYF
many | . | TRBJ2-1 | TRBV4-1 | TGCGCCAGCAGCCAACCTCAAGCCTTTAGCTCCTACAATGAGCAGTTCTTC | CASSQPQAFSSYNEQFF
. | . | TRBJ2-3 | TRBV5-1 | TGCGCCAGCAGCTTGGGACCGACCTTTGAGCAGTATTTT | CASSLGPTFEQYF